The 30 T cell receptor beta chains given below trace back to one sample, sequenced in a study of graft-versus-host responses after intestinal transplantation. Tissue from the graft was processed to free its intraepithelial and lamina propria lymphocytes. TCRdb keeps only in-frame clones here, not all; method: immunoSEQ multiplex PCR. The sample carries 20,000 or so clones, around 76% recorded once. Sequenced material: ileum tissue, taken 12 days after intestinal transplant. These receptor sequences come from a human patient who received an intestinal transplant, so some T cells may come from the graft donor.

CDR3 DNA: TGTGCCAGCAGCTTAGCAGCTGAAGCTTTCTTT. It yields the protein CASSLAAEAFF. The chain employs TRBV11-2 and TRBJ1-1; D uncertain. Germline CDR1 is SGHAT and CDR2 is FQNNGV. The CDR3 has 11 residues. Trimming took off 1 base at V and 6 bases at J, with 3 bases between the two ends.

This chain uses TRBV5-4 with TRBJ2-2; the D gene is possibly TRBD1 (6 bases). This CDR3 spans 15 amino acids. Deletions cut 9 bases from V and 0 bases from J, with 15 bases between. CDR1 and CDR2 (germline): SGHNT, YYREEE (reference sequence). The chain's CDR3 is CATLDSNSNTGELFF. The CDR3 DNA reads as TGTGCCACCCTGGACAGCAATTCGAACACCGGGGAGCTGTTTTTT. Looking up the rest from reference TRBV5-4 and TRBJ2-2 gives the full variable domain: ETGVTQSPTHLIKTRGQQVTLRCSSQSGHNTVSWYQQALGQGPQFIFQYYREEENGRGNFPPRFSGLQFPNYSSELNVNALELDDSALYLCATLDSNSNTGELFFGEGSRLTVL.

The chain carries TRBV6-5 and TRBJ1-3, with a possible D match to TRBD1 (6 bases). This CDR3 spans 15 amino acids. In germline, CDR1 is MNHEY, CDR2 SVGAGI. Trimming removed 0 bases from V and 2 bases from J, with 8 bases in between. The CDR3 sequence: CASSYSPGAGNTIYF. In nucleotides, the CDR3 is TGTGCCAGCAGTTACTCGCCAGGGGCTGGAAACACCATATATTTT.

The table lists this clone with a few counts. The CDR3 coding sequence is TGCGCCAGCAGCCCCGGACAGGGGGGAAGCAACACTGAAGCTTTCTTT. Its translation: CASSPGQGGSNTEAFF. This chain links TRBV5-1 with TRBJ1-1; 10 positions match TRBD1. CDR1 is SGHRS and CDR2 is YFSETQ in the germline V gene. This CDR3 has 16 residues. V gave up 4 bases and J gave up 2 bases; unmatched junction bases: 8.

The rearrangement uses TRBV4-1 and TRBJ1-1, with no clear D. The CDR3 consists of 13 residues. Germline CDR1 MGHRA, CDR2 YSYEKL. V was trimmed by 1 base and J by 1 base, leaving 4 bases between them. The CDR3 spells CASSQGRNTEAFF. CDR3 nucleotides: TGCGCCAGCAGCCAAGGTCGGAACACTGAAGCTTTCTTT.

The chain employs TRBV9 and TRBJ2-3, with unresolved D. The CDR3 covers 12 residues. Germline V lookup: CDR1 SGDLS, CDR2 YYNGEE. V lost 5 bases and J lost 0, with 4 bases in between. DNA for the CDR3: TGTGCCAGCAGTCGTAGCACAGATACGCAGTATTTT. Its protein product is CASSRSTDTQYF.

This chain uses TRBV9 with TRBJ2-1, with TRBD2 identical over 13 bases. Germline values: CDR1 SGDLS, CDR2 YYNGEE. Unmatched junction bases numbered 12, after V lost 2 bases and J lost 4 bases. The CDR3 consists of 19 residues. CDR3 sequence (DNA): TGTGCCAGCAGCGTCGAGGCGGGACTAGCGGGGATCTCGTACAATGAGCAGTTCTTC. Translated, it gives CASSVEAGLAGISYNEQFF.

The rearrangement uses TRBV11-2 and TRBJ1-5, with D unresolved. The CDR3 spans 13 residues. Trimming cost V 8 bases and J 6 bases, with 14 bases left between them. CDR1 SGHAT and CDR2 FQNNGV come from the germline V gene. As DNA, the CDR3 is TGTGCCAGCTCCGGGAGTCAAGGTCAGCCCCAGCATTTT. Protein sequence: CASSGSQGQPQHF.

This rearrangement joins TRBV18 to TRBJ2-1, with D unresolved. V was trimmed by 2 bases and J by 7 bases, leaving 9 bases between them. Per germline, CDR1 KGHSH and CDR2 LQKENI. This CDR3 has 13 amino acids. The CDR3 loop reads CASSPGVVNEQFF. The CDR3 nucleotides read TGTGCCAGCTCACCAGGTGTAGTTAATGAGCAGTTCTTC.

The V call is TRBV5-4, the J call TRBJ2-3, with TRBD2 identical over 10 bases. CDR1 and CDR2 (germline): SGHNT, YYREEE (reference sequence). The CDR3 is made up of 15 amino acids. The V and J ends lost 3 bases and 1 base, in that order; junction bases with no gene match: 2. The CDR3 DNA follows: TGTGCCAGCAGCTCGGGGACTAGCGGCACAGATACGCAGTATTTT. Its translation: CASSSGTSGTDTQYF.

The rearrangement joins TRBV10-1 to TRBJ1-2; D gene ambiguous. CDR1 and CDR2 (germline): WNHNN, SYGVQD (reference sequence). Deletions cut 3 bases from V and 4 bases from J, with 9 bases between. The CDR3 has 13 residues. The DNA for the CDR3 is TGCGCCAGCAGTGATGGGCAGGCCTATGGCTACACCTTC. Amino acids: CASSDGQAYGYTF.

V is TRBV7-9 and J is TRBJ1-2, with 7 nucleotides matching TRBD1. This CDR3 comprises 14 residues. Per the germline V gene, CDR1 is SEHNR and CDR2 is FQNEAQ (reference sequence). J gave up 2 bases and V 4 bases, and 4 bases lay outside the gene matches. The CDR3, as DNA: TGTGCCAGCAGCTCGACAGGGTCAAACTATGGCTACACCTTC. Protein product: CASSSTGSNYGYTF.

J is TRBJ2-5 and V is TRBV7-8; 11 bases match TRBD2. Germline values: CDR1 SGHVS, CDR2 FQNEAQ. V trimming: 4 bases; J trimming: 2 bases; junction bases outside the gene matches: 3. The CDR3 length is 15 residues. CDR3 amino acids: CASSSLAGVQETQYF. In DNA form, the CDR3 reads TGTGCCAGCAGCTCACTAGCGGGGGTACAAGAGACCCAGTACTTC.

This clone showed up just a few times. V and J are TRBV18 and TRBJ2-3; 9 bases are a match to TRBD1. CDR1 is KGHSH, CDR2 LQKENI, per germline. This CDR3 is built from 14 residues. The V segment lost 6 bases and the J segment 4 bases; nucleotides outside the gene matches: 5. The DNA of the CDR3 is TGTGCCAGCTCTCCGACAGGGGGGCCAGATACGCAGTATTTT. This encodes CASSPTGGPDTQYF.

To note about this clone: A junction boundary mismatches the germline segment, possibly from a read error. This sequence joins TRBV6-9 and TRBJ2-5, with 9 nucleotides matching TRBD2. The CDR3 sequence is 12 residues long. CDR1 is MNHGY, CDR2 SVAAGI, per germline. The CDR3 region has the DNA TGTGCCAGCAGTTGGCTAGGCGGGGGGGCCGACTTC. It specifies CASSWLGGGADF.

This clone is medium-sized in the sample. The chain carries TRBV9 and TRBJ1-1; tentative D call: TRBD1 (6 bases). CDR1 and CDR2 from the germline V gene are SGDLS and YYNGEE. The V end was cut by 0 bases, the J end by 4 bases, with 13 bases between. The CDR3 is 15 residues long. As DNA, the CDR3 is TGTGCCAGCAGCGTAGCTGGGGGCGAGAGCACTGAAGCTTTCTTT. Amino acid sequence: CASSVAGGESTEAFF.

The genes are TRBV5-5 and TRBJ2-2, with 15 bases matching TRBD2. The junction had 5 bases not matched to a gene; V was cut back by 4 bases and J by 7 bases. This CDR3 has 16 residues. CDR1 is SGHKS, CDR2 YYEKEE, per germline (reference sequence). The CDR3 bases are TGTGCCAGCAGCGGACTAGCGGGGGGGCGGGGCGGGGAGCTGTTTTTT. This gives the protein CASSGLAGGRGGELFF.

The rearrangement links TRBV10-3 to TRBJ1-1; D gene uncertain. The CDR3 extends over 12 amino acids. CDR1 is ENHRY, CDR2 SYGVKD, per germline. V lost 6 bases and J lost 3, with 8 bases in between. Here the CDR3 reads CAISQGDTEAFF. The CDR3, as DNA: TGTGCCATCAGCCAAGGAGACACTGAAGCTTTCTTT.

The CDR3 nucleotides are TGCGCCAGCAGCTCCCAGACAGGGTTAGAGACCCAGTACTTC. It encodes CASSSQTGLETQYF. This sequence joins TRBV5-1 and TRBJ2-5; 7 nucleotides line up with TRBD1. Trimming removed 3 bases from V and 4 bases from J; junction bases left unmatched: 6. Germline loops: CDR1 SGHRS, CDR2 YFSETQ. This CDR3 has 14 amino acids.

The V gene is TRBV19, the J gene TRBJ2-7, with D possibly TRBD1 on 6 matching bases. The CDR3 extends over 13 amino acids. Germline-derived CDR1 and CDR2 are LNHDA and SQIVND (reference sequence). The V and J ends lost 6 bases and 2 bases respectively, with 11 bases between them. The CDR3: CASSWGLAYEQYF. CDR3 sequence (DNA): TGTGCCAGTAGCTGGGGGCTTGCCTACGAGCAGTACTTC.

The chain carries TRBV6-6 and TRBJ2-3; 10 positions match TRBD2. Germline V gives CDR1 MNHNY, CDR2 SVGAGI (reference sequence). This CDR3 spans 14 amino acids. Trimming took 8 bases from V and 2 from J; bases not matched to a gene: 4. CDR3 sequence (DNA): TGTGCCAGCGGTACTAGCGGGGACACAGATACGCAGTATTTT. Amino acids: CASGTSGDTDTQYF.

The CDR3, as DNA: TGTGCCAGCAGGGCACAGGGGGCGGTCGGGACCCAGTACTTC. It translates to CASRAQGAVGTQYF. The gene calls are TRBV11-1 and TRBJ2-5, with TRBD1 identical over 9 bases. The germline gives CDR1 SGHAT, CDR2 FQDESV (reference sequence). The CDR3 has 14 amino acids. The ends lost 6 bases at V and 7 bases at J; junction bases unmatched: 9.

The V gene is TRBV19, the J gene TRBJ2-2, with a tentative D call TRBD2 (5 bases). V gave up 8 bases and J gave up 3 bases, with 13 bases separating them. The CDR3 contains 14 residues. CDR1 LNHDA and CDR2 SQIVND come from the germline V gene (reference sequence). This CDR3 is CASGGLVDTGELFF. CDR3 in DNA: TGTGCCAGTGGAGGATTAGTCGACACCGGGGAGCTGTTTTTT.

CDR3 loop: CASSKKMDSLRNTIYF. CDR3 DNA sequence: TGTGCCAGCAGCAAAAAAATGGACAGTTTGAGAAACACCATATATTTT. The chain uses TRBV5-4 and TRBJ1-3; TRBD1 is a possible D gene (6 bases). Trimming took off 4 bases at V and 5 bases at J, with 19 bases between the two ends. Germline V gives CDR1 SGHNT, CDR2 YYREEE (reference sequence). The CDR3 length is 16 residues.

The CDR3 region is CASSPGRTSGHQETQYF. CDR3 in DNA: TGTGCCAGCTCCCCCGGGCGGACTAGCGGCCACCAAGAGACCCAGTACTTC. The chain employs TRBV5-4 and TRBJ2-5; 10 nucleotides line up with TRBD2. CDR3 length equals 17 residues. Germline values: CDR1 SGHNT, CDR2 YYREEE (reference sequence). The J segment lost 0 bases and the V segment lost 7 bases, leaving 12 bases of the junction unmatched.

The rearrangement joins TRBV7-2 to TRBJ1-1, with D unresolved. Trimming shortened V by 3 bases and J by 0 bases, and 8 bases separated the two germline ends. The length of the CDR3 is 14 residues. Germline CDR1 SGHTA, CDR2 FQGNSA. The DNA for the CDR3 is TGTGCCAGCAGCTTGCCAGAAATGAACACTGAAGCTTTCTTT. Its translation: CASSLPEMNTEAFF.

The rearrangement uses TRBV18 and TRBJ2-1, with D perhaps matching TRBD1 (6 bases). Trimming removed 4 bases from V and 2 bases from J, with 12 bases in between. Germline-derived CDR1 and CDR2 are KGHSH and LQKENI. There are 15 residues in the CDR3. Here the CDR3 reads CASSQRQDAYNEQFF. The DNA for the CDR3 is TGTGCCAGCTCACAGCGACAGGACGCCTACAATGAGCAGTTCTTC.

This clone occurred once. V usage is TRBV4-1 and J usage is TRBJ2-3, with 8 bases lining up with TRBD2. CDR3 length equals 15 residues. Germline-derived CDR1 and CDR2 are MGHRA and YSYEKL. V gave up 4 bases and J gave up 0 bases; unmatched junction bases: 3. CDR3: CASSPLAASTDTQYF. The DNA of the CDR3 is TGCGCCAGCAGCCCACTAGCGGCTAGCACAGATACGCAGTATTTT.

This clone was seen once. CDR3 region: CASSLGRGTFYEQYF. CDR3 coding DNA: TGTGCCAGCAGCTTGGGTAGAGGGACTTTCTACGAGCAGTACTTC. The chain uses TRBV7-2 and TRBJ2-7, with D tentatively TRBD2 (6 bases). The germline gives CDR1 SGHTA, CDR2 FQGNSA. The CDR3 covers 15 residues. V was shortened by 3 bases and J by 3 bases, with 15 bases between the two germline ends.

This clone was seen more than once but under ten times. V and J are TRBV6-6 and TRBJ2-1; a possible D gene is TRBD1 (5 bases). Germline-derived CDR1 and CDR2 are MNHNY and SVGAGI (reference sequence). The CDR3 contains 12 residues. V dropped 5 bases and J dropped 8 bases, with 10 bases sitting between them. Written as DNA, the CDR3 is TGTGCCAGCAGTCCCCAGGGTTATGAGCAGTTCTTC. This codes for CASSPQGYEQFF.